Below, 3 T cell receptor beta chains from the same sample are listed, as sequenced in a study of blood T cells in healthy people across ages. Then a second PCR, running roughly 7 to 11 cycles, was carried out with a sample-barcoded 5' primer and a J-beta primer mix. MiXCR was run by TCRdb on the 5' RACE reads, yielding one entry per CDR3 protein. Of some 730,000 distinct CDR3 sequences detected, approximately 21% appear once; the ten largest clones hold roughly a fifth. The sequenced sample was blood. The receptors were sampled from a man aged 65 to 85 in good health.

The V call is TRBV20-1, the J call TRBJ1-2, with D uncertain. V was clipped by 3 bases and J by 4 bases, with 18 bases between them. This CDR3 has 15 residues. The germline gives CDR1 DFQATT, CDR2 SNEGSKA (reference sequence). As DNA, the CDR3 is TGCAGTGCTAGGATCGTCCCCTCCCGGACCTATGGCTACACCTTC. Its translation: CSARIVPSRTYGYTF.

The chain joins TRBV5-1 to TRBJ2-7, with TRBD1 identical over 7 bases. Looked up from germline, CDR1 is SGHRS and CDR2 is YFSETQ. The CDR3 covers 14 residues. V shed 2 bases and J 2 bases; nucleotides not matched to a gene: 4. The CDR3 sequence: CASSFGTAAYEQYF. CDR3 sequence (DNA): TGCGCCAGCAGCTTCGGGACAGCAGCCTACGAGCAGTACTTC.

This clonotype showed up just a few times. CDR3 DNA: TGTGCCAGCAGCTTTAGCGGGGGGAGGACAGATACGCAGTATTTT. It yields the protein CASSFSGGRTDTQYF. The chain couples TRBV11-2 to TRBJ2-3; 10 nucleotides align to TRBD2. CDR1 SGHAT and CDR2 FQNNGV come from the germline V gene. Germline trimming cut 3 bases from V and 3 bases from J; bases unmatched to any gene: 3. The CDR3 is 15 amino acids.